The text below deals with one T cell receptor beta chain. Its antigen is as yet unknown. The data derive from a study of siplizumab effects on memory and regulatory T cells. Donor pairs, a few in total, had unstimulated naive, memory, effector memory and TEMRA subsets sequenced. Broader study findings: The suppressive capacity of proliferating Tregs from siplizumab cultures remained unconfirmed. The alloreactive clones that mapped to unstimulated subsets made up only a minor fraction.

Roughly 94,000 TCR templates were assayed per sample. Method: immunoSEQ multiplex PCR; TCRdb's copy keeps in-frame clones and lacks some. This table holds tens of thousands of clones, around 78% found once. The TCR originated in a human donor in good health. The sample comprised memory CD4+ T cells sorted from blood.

DNA of the CDR3: TGTGCCAGCAGCTTGGGACAGGCGTCAACTAATGAAAAACTGTTTTTT. As protein: CASSLGQASTNEKLFF. V gene TRBV5-8 combines with J gene TRBJ1-4, with D possibly TRBD1 on 6 matching bases. Germline V CDR1 and CDR2: SGHTS, YDEGEE. The CDR3 is 16 residues long. Deletions cut 0 bases from V and 0 bases from J, with 9 bases between.